A single sample gave rise to the 14 T cell receptor beta chains below, sequenced in a study of Graves' ophthalmopathy and Graves' hyperthyroidism. TCR beta CDR3 amplification used RNA transcripts. Investigators did first-round RT-PCR with HTBI primers, then second-round multiplex PCR. TCRdb itself ran the multiplex PCR reads through MiXCR, one entry per CDR3 protein. The profile shows over a million distinct CDR3 sequences, roughly two fifths of them singletons. Material for sequencing was peripheral blood or thyroid tissue (not recorded which). The origin of the receptors is an adult man with Graves' hyperthyroidism.

This clonotype appeared a few times. CDR3 coding DNA: TGTGCCAGCAGTCGTTACCTTGACAGGCGCTATAATTCACCCCTCCACTTT. Amino acid sequence: CASSRYLDRRYNSPLHF. The chain links TRBV6-5 to TRBJ1-6, with TRBD1 as a possible D gene (6 bases). Trimming stripped 5 bases from V and 3 bases from J, with 17 bases between. The CDR3 is 17 residues long. CDR1 is MNHEY and CDR2 is SVGAGI in the germline V gene.

With respect to this clonotype: The limits of the CDR3 on the DNA are not certain, so only TCRdb's listed CDR3 is given. The V gene is TRBV7-1, the J gene TRBJ2-7; the D call of TRBD1 is as the table states it, not checked on the DNA. TRBV7-1 is recorded as an ORF, its role being uncertain. The CDR3 length equals 15 residues, ends included. The CDR3 spells CAEQLCSVVGTEQYF.

The sample holds a few counts of this clonotype. The chain is built from TRBV2 and TRBJ2-2; TRBD2 agrees at 10 bases. This CDR3 region has 17 residues. The germline CDR1 and CDR2 sequences are SNHLY and FYNNEI. The V segment lost 6 bases and the J segment 3 bases; nucleotides outside the gene matches: 10. CDR3 nucleotides: TGTGCCAGCAGCTCCCGGACTAGCGGCCGGGACACCGGGGAGCTGTTTTTT. Protein product: CASSSRTSGRDTGELFF.

This clonotype was counted only a few times. The chain recombines TRBV12-3 or TRBV12-4 with TRBJ2-7; 8 bases are shared with TRBD2. Losses at the gene ends were 7 bases for V and 3 bases for J; bases not matched to a gene: 11. This CDR3 comprises 15 residues. CDR3 nucleotide sequence: TGTGCCAGCACCGCGGGGCGGGGGGCTTTCTACGAGCAGTACTTC. Its translation: CASTAGRGAFYEQYF.

V is TRBV5-5 and J is TRBJ1-2; a possible D gene is TRBD1 (5 bases). This CDR3 has 13 residues. The germline V gene has CDR1 SGHKS and CDR2 YYEKEE (reference sequence). Trimming pared 4 bases from V and 8 bases from J, leaving 15 bases between. Here the CDR3 reads CASSRLGEDGYTF. The CDR3 nucleotides are TGTGCCAGCAGCAGGCTGGGGGAGGACGGCTACACCTTC.

The rearrangement links TRBV12-3 or TRBV12-4 to TRBJ1-5; D remains ambiguous. The CDR3 loop spans 16 amino acids. Trimming stripped 4 bases from V and 3 bases from J, with 16 bases between. CDR3 sequence: CASSSRNGGDNQPQHF. The CDR3 DNA reads TGTGCCAGCAGTTCGCGTAACGGCGGGGACAATCAGCCCCAGCATTTT.

The count of this clonotype is one. The chain recombines TRBV7-2 with TRBJ1-5; D is uncertain. The CDR3 contains 13 residues. V was shortened by 1 base and J by 7 bases, with 8 bases between the two germline ends. Germline loops: CDR1 SGHTA, CDR2 FQGNSA. CDR3 sequence: CASSLGNEQPQHF. The DNA of the CDR3 is TGTGCCAGCAGCTTAGGGAACGAACAGCCCCAGCATTTT.

The V gene is TRBV10-3, the J gene TRBJ1-2; 7 nucleotides line up with TRBD1. The CDR3 is 15 residues long. Germline CDR1 ENHRY, CDR2 SYGVKD. The V and J ends lost 5 bases and 2 bases, in that order; junction bases with no gene match: 8. The CDR3: CAISYWGQQNYGYTF. For the CDR3, the DNA is TGTGCCATCAGTTACTGGGGACAGCAAAACTATGGCTACACCTTC.

This clonotype was counted ten times or more. This rearrangement joins TRBV9 to TRBJ1-5; TRBD1 might be the D (6 bases). This CDR3 is 15 amino acids long. Per the germline V gene, CDR1 is SGDLS and CDR2 is YYNGEE. Trimming left V 3 bases short and J 3 bases short, with 13 bases between. This chain's CDR3 is CASSAQTGTNQPQHF. DNA for the CDR3: TGTGCCAGCAGCGCCCAGACAGGAACCAATCAGCCCCAGCATTTT. The variable domain in full, with the rest retrieved from reference TRBV9 and TRBJ1-5, is DSGVTQTPKHLITATGQRVTLRCSPRSGDLSVYWYQQSLDQGLQFLIQYYNGEERAKGNILERFSAQQFPDLHSELNLSSLELGDSALYFCASSAQTGTNQPQHFGDGTRLSIL.

CDR3 sequence (DNA): TGCAGTGCTAGAGATGACGCCTGGAACACCGGGGAGCTGTTTTTT. It codes for CSARDDAWNTGELFF. V and J are TRBV20-1 and TRBJ2-2; D unresolved. Germline values: CDR1 DFQATT, CDR2 SNEGSKA (reference sequence). This CDR3 spans 15 amino acids. The V end lost 0 bases, the J end lost 1 base, and 9 bases lay between the germline ends.

As to this clonotype: A much larger clone sits a single nucleotide away, making a read error possible. The CDR3 DNA reads TGTGCCAGCCAAGCCAATGGAGGACAGGGCCAAGAGACCCAGGACTTC. Translating gives CASQANGGQGQETQDF. The chain carries TRBV6-5 and TRBJ2-5; TRBD1 aligns across 8 bases. Per germline, CDR1 MNHEY and CDR2 SVGAGI. This CDR3 spans 16 amino acids.

The rearrangement uses TRBV20-1 and TRBJ2-7, with 10 positions matching TRBD2. Germline loops: CDR1 DFQATT, CDR2 SNEGSKA (reference sequence). V was pared by 5 bases and J by 4 bases, with 8 bases of the junction left unmatched. The length of the CDR3 is 14 residues. This CDR3 is CSALPSGRRYEQYF. CDR3 bases: TGCAGTGCTCTCCCTAGCGGGAGAAGGTACGAGCAGTACTTC.

CDR3 sequence: CASTTDREAYGYTF. The CDR3 region has the DNA TGCGCCAGCACAACTGACAGGGAAGCATATGGCTACACCTTC. The rearrangement links TRBV5-1 to TRBJ1-2; 7 positions match TRBD1. V gave up 6 bases and J gave up 5 bases; unmatched junction bases: 10. Germline V gene lookup returns CDR1 SGHRS and CDR2 YFSETQ. The CDR3 sequence is 14 residues long.

This chain links TRBV7-6 with TRBJ1-5; perhaps TRBD1 as D (6 bases). Trimming took off 3 bases at V and 1 base at J, with 13 bases between the two ends. This CDR3 contains 16 residues. CDR1 and CDR2 (germline): SGHVS, FNYEAQ. For the CDR3, the DNA is TGTGCCAGCAGCTTGGGGGGCACTGGGAGCAATCAGCCCCAGCATTTT. Protein: CASSLGGTGSNQPQHF.